This T cell receptor (beta chain) was documented in a study of cytomegalovirus exposure and HLA in healthy donors. In the study overall: Approximately 80 million unique TCRs from HLA-typed donors were held in an early data release. Findings and caveats of the study: Associated with HLA alleles at 0.05 false discovery rate in a later analysis were 15,000 to 20,000 TCR beta sequences. A later analysis revealed that TCR association rates differed between HLA loci, peaking at DRB1 and bottoming out at HLA-C.

Worth noting for this clone: Its antigen remains unknown.

Trimming pared 0 bases from V and 2 bases from J, leaving 10 bases between. Germline assignment: CDR1 MNHEY and CDR2 SVGAGI. This CDR3 is 16 amino acids long. Primers included in the PCR were 60 Vbeta and 13 Jbeta primers. Assay used: immunoSEQ multiplex PCR; TCRdb lists only in-frame clones, some missing. The data show 95,000 to 150,000 clones, about 70% seen once. The chain recombines TRBV6-5 with TRBJ2-2; D is undetermined. The clonotype originates from a woman aged 40 to 55 in good health and CMV-seronegative. Sequenced sample: PBMCs. The CDR3 coding sequence is TGTGCCAGCAGTTACTCGATCCCGAGAAACACCGGGGAGCTGTTTTTT. It translates to CASSYSIPRNTGELFF.